The 26 T cell receptor beta chains given below trace back to one sample, sequenced in a study of cytomegalovirus exposure and HLA in healthy donors. PCR used 60 Vbeta primers and 13 Jbeta primers. The method was immunoSEQ multiplex PCR; TCRdb's version includes in-frame clones alone and lacks a portion of them. The sample contains over 200,000 clones, about 80% of which appear only once. Sequencing used PBMCs. Every receptor here comes from a woman in her sixties in good health and CMV-seropositive.

The chain is built from TRBV2 and TRBJ2-6; 10 bases agree with TRBD1. V was pared by 6 bases and J by 5 bases, with 4 bases of the junction left unmatched. The CDR3 loop spans 15 amino acids. Germline V gives CDR1 SNHLY, CDR2 FYNNEI. Here the CDR3 reads CASRPDRGRANVLTF. The CDR3 DNA reads as TGTGCCAGCAGGCCCGACAGGGGGCGGGCCAACGTCCTGACTTTC.

Notes on this clone: The same CDR3 is also encoded by other DNA sequences in this sample. The rearrangement links TRBV5-1 to TRBJ2-7, with a possible D match to TRBD2 (5 bases). Trimming removed 0 bases at V and 1 base at J, with 8 bases between. CDR1 is SGHRS, CDR2 YFSETQ, per germline. The CDR3 is 14 amino acids. For the CDR3, the DNA is TGCGCCAGCAGCTTGGTCAGCGGATCCTACGAGCAGTACTTC. Its protein product is CASSLVSGSYEQYF.

This clone was seen more than once but under ten times. The chain employs TRBV4-1 and TRBJ2-5; a weak D match, TRBD2 (7 bases). V was shortened by 8 bases and J by 5 bases, with 18 bases between the two germline ends. Looked up from germline, CDR1 is MGHRA and CDR2 is YSYEKL. There are 14 residues in the CDR3. The CDR3 loop is CASGWGGFGETQYF. In DNA, the CDR3 is TGCGCCAGCGGCTGGGGGGGCTTTGGGGAGACCCAGTACTTC.

This chain uses TRBV18 with TRBJ1-1; TRBD1 agrees at 8 bases. The germline gives CDR1 KGHSH, CDR2 LQKENI. V gave up 0 bases and J gave up 11 bases; unmatched junction bases: 5. CDR3 size: 13 residues. In nucleotides, the CDR3 is TGTGCCAGCTCACCACCTCAGGGGGCGCGGGCTTTCTTT. It is translated as CASSPPQGARAFF.

The gene calls are TRBV7-2 and TRBJ2-5; possibly TRBD2 for D (7 bases). The length of the CDR3 is 14 residues. V gave up 5 bases and J gave up 0 bases, with 10 bases separating them. Germline CDR1 SGHTA, CDR2 FQGNSA. The CDR3 is CASSTGTNQETQYF. In nucleotides, the CDR3 is TGTGCCAGCAGCACAGGGACTAACCAAGAGACCCAGTACTTC.

The chain joins TRBV6-1 to TRBJ1-2; 9 positions match TRBD1. CDR1 is MNHNS, CDR2 SASEGT, per germline. Trimming at V came to 7 bases and at J to 2 bases, leaving 8 bases not matched to a gene. This CDR3 comprises 15 residues. The CDR3 protein is CASKDYGTGNYGYTF. CDR3 nucleotide sequence: TGTGCCAGCAAAGACTACGGGACAGGGAACTATGGCTACACCTTC.

A note on this clone: Other DNA sequences in this specimen translate into the identical CDR3. The chain carries TRBV25-1 and TRBJ2-1; 7 bases fit TRBD1. CDR1 and CDR2 (germline): MGHDK, SYGVNS. The CDR3 loop spans 13 amino acids. Trimming removed 3 bases from V and 8 bases from J; junction bases left unmatched: 4. The CDR3 protein is CASSDRGGDEQFF. The CDR3 DNA reads TGTGCCAGCAGTGACAGAGGGGGCGATGAGCAGTTCTTC.

The chain joins TRBV6-5 to TRBJ1-2, with 7 positions matching TRBD1. J was trimmed by 7 bases and V by 11 bases; bases with no gene match: 13. The CDR3 is 13 residues long. CDR1 and CDR2 (germline): MNHEY, SVGAGI. The CDR3 DNA reads as TGTGCCCACAAAGACAGGGAAGTCTTTGGCTACACCTTC. Residues: CAHKDREVFGYTF.

V and J are TRBV15 and TRBJ2-3; 9 nucleotides line up with TRBD1. From germline, CDR1 is LNHNV and CDR2 YYDKDF (reference sequence). The CDR3 covers 15 residues. The trim removed 6 bases at V and 3 bases at J, leaving 7 bases unmatched. The CDR3 protein is CATRRTGQGTDTQYF. In DNA, the CDR3 is TGTGCCACCAGAAGAACAGGACAGGGGACAGATACGCAGTATTTT.

This clone was seen just once. The V and J genes are TRBV6-1 and TRBJ1-2; 8 bases agree with TRBD1. The CDR3 extends over 13 amino acids. V lost 8 bases to trimming and J lost 6 bases; unmatched junction nucleotides: 8. The germline V gene encodes CDR1 MNHNS and CDR2 SASEGT. The DNA of the CDR3 is TGTGCCAGCCGGCCAGGGGGCAACAATGGCTACACCTTC. Translation: CASRPGGNNGYTF.

The genes are TRBV7-2 and TRBJ1-5; TRBD1 is a possible D gene (5 bases). Germline V CDR1 and CDR2: SGHTA, FQGNSA. The germline V and J ends were trimmed by 5 bases and 4 bases, with 15 bases remaining between them. The CDR3 totals 15 residues. CDR3 bases: TGTGCCAGCAGCGTATACCGGGGGGAGAATCAGCCCCAGCATTTT. Its protein product is CASSVYRGENQPQHF.

The chain couples TRBV5-6 to TRBJ2-7; 8 bases align to TRBD1. V shed 4 bases, J shed 7 bases, and the junction held 4 bases outside the gene matches. This CDR3 has 12 residues. Germline values: CDR1 SGHDT, CDR2 YYEEEE. CDR3 DNA: TGTGCCAGCAGCCTGACAGGGGTTGAGCAGTACTTC. As protein: CASSLTGVEQYF. Variable domain in full (rest from reference TRBV5-6 and TRBJ2-7): DAGVTQSPTHLIKTRGQQVTLRCSPKSGHDTVSWYQQALGQGPQFIFQYYEEEERQRGNFPDRFSGHQFPNYSSELNVNALLLGDSALYLCASSLTGVEQYFGPGTRLTVT.

The chain joins TRBV19 to TRBJ1-2, with 7 bases aligning to TRBD1. This CDR3 contains 16 residues. Germline values: CDR1 LNHDA, CDR2 SQIVND (reference sequence). Trimming took 6 bases from V and 5 from J; bases not matched to a gene: 15. CDR3 loop: CASRGGAGGVTYGYTF. DNA of the CDR3: TGTGCCAGTAGGGGTGGCGCAGGGGGAGTCACGTATGGCTACACCTTC.

In its sample, this clone was seen a few times. The V and J genes are TRBV11-2 and TRBJ2-7; 8 bases match TRBD1. Unmatched junction bases numbered 18, after V lost 5 bases and J lost 0 bases. This CDR3 contains 19 residues. Germline CDR1 and CDR2: SGHAT and FQNNGV. This chain's CDR3 is CASSPISRGRQSSSYEQYF. CDR3 coding DNA: TGTGCCAGCAGCCCTATATCCAGGGGGCGACAATCTAGCTCCTACGAGCAGTACTTC.

The rearrangement links TRBV5-8 to TRBJ2-3, with a possible D match to TRBD1 (5 bases). V lost 6 bases, J lost 0 bases, and 14 bases lay in between. This CDR3 has 15 amino acids. Germline values: CDR1 SGHTS, CDR2 YDEGEE. The CDR3 nucleotides are TGTGCCAGCACGCGGTCAGGGTCTAGCACAGATACGCAGTATTTT. Encoded protein: CASTRSGSSTDTQYF.

This clone was observed a handful of times. This chain uses TRBV19 with TRBJ2-3; D remains unclear. CDR1 LNHDA and CDR2 SQIVND come from the germline V gene (reference sequence). The CDR3 sequence is 15 residues long. Trimming cost V 2 bases and J 2 bases, with 11 bases left between them. The CDR3 DNA sequence: TGTGCCAGTAGTATAAGGATGGTAGCCACAGATACGCAGTATTTT. Translated, it gives CASSIRMVATDTQYF.

The chain is built from TRBV2 and TRBJ1-1, with 8 bases aligning to TRBD1. With V trimmed by 6 bases and J by 4 bases, 4 bases remained unmatched. Germline V gives CDR1 SNHLY, CDR2 FYNNEI. The CDR3 has 13 amino acids. CDR3 DNA: TGTGCCAGCAGGGCTGGACAGGGCACTGAAGCTTTCTTT. Translating it yields CASRAGQGTEAFF.

The chain employs TRBV5-1 and TRBJ2-7; 10 bases agree with TRBD1. CDR3 length: 14 residues. The junction had 4 bases not matched to a gene; V was cut back by 2 bases and J by 5 bases. Germline V CDR1 and CDR2: SGHRS, YFSETQ. The CDR3 DNA reads as TGCGCCAGCAGCTTAGGACAGGGGGGCCACGAGCAGTACTTC. It specifies CASSLGQGGHEQYF.

This rearrangement joins TRBV30 to TRBJ1-1, with D possibly matching TRBD1 (5 bases). The germline V gene has CDR1 GTSNPN and CDR2 SVGIG (reference sequence). Trimming shortened V by 2 bases and J by 10 bases, and 14 bases separated the two germline ends. CDR3 length equals 12 residues. The CDR3 protein is CAWSSAGGSAFF. CDR3 nucleotide sequence: TGTGCCTGGAGTAGCGCCGGGGGGTCAGCTTTCTTT.

This rearrangement joins TRBV5-6 to TRBJ2-3; TRBD1 matches 7 bases. J gave up 2 bases and V 0 bases, and 9 bases lay outside the gene matches. This CDR3 spans 17 amino acids. Looked up from germline, CDR1 is SGHDT and CDR2 is YYEEEE. The CDR3 DNA sequence: TGTGCCAGCAGCTTGGCGGCAGACAGGGACCTCACAGATACGCAGTATTTT. Residues: CASSLAADRDLTDTQYF.

This clone was seen only once. This chain joins TRBV18 and TRBJ2-5, with TRBD1 as a possible D gene (6 bases). The CDR3 loop spans 14 amino acids. Trimming took off 2 bases at V and 5 bases at J, with 12 bases between the two ends. Germline assignment: CDR1 KGHSH and CDR2 LQKENI. The CDR3 coding sequence is TGTGCCAGCTCACCAGGGTCAGGGGCCGAGACCCAGTACTTC. It codes for CASSPGSGAETQYF.

The sample holds one count of this clone. The CDR3 nucleotides are TGCGCCAGCAGCCATCCCCAGGGGACATGGAATGAGCAGTTCTTC. Translating gives CASSHPQGTWNEQFF. The V call is TRBV4-1, the J call TRBJ2-1, with D possibly TRBD1 on 6 matching bases. Trimming took off 3 bases at V and 7 bases at J, with 16 bases between the two ends. The CDR3 extends over 15 amino acids. Germline-derived CDR1 and CDR2 are MGHRA and YSYEKL.

The chain carries TRBV2 and TRBJ1-2; D ambiguous. The germline gives CDR1 SNHLY, CDR2 FYNNEI. The CDR3 has 15 residues. With 6 bases removed from V and 3 bases from J, the gap between germline ends came to 17 bases. The CDR3 nucleotides are TGTGCCAGCAGACCCCTTTTGACAAAGGACTATGGCTACACCTTC. This encodes CASRPLLTKDYGYTF.

The table lists this clone with a count of one. V is TRBV5-8 and J is TRBJ1-5; the D gene is possibly TRBD1 (5 bases). This CDR3 is 15 amino acids long. CDR1 is SGHTS and CDR2 is YDEGEE in the germline V gene. Trimming stripped 4 bases from V and 7 bases from J, with 18 bases between. CDR3 nucleotide sequence: TGTGCCAGCAGCCCGTCTCCGCAGGGCTTCCAGCCCCAGCATTTT. Protein product: CASSPSPQGFQPQHF. Full variable domain (outside the CDR3, taken from reference TRBV5-8 and TRBJ1-5): EAGVTQSPTHLIKTRGQQATLRCSPISGHTSVYWYQQALGLGLQFLLWYDEGEERNRGNFPPRFSGRQFPNYSSELNVNALELEDSALYLCASSPSPQGFQPQHFGDGTRLSIL.

The J gene is TRBJ1-5, the V gene TRBV19; no clear D gene. This CDR3 region has 14 residues. Trimming removed 1 base from V and 3 bases from J, with 7 bases in between. Germline lookup yields CDR1 LNHDA and CDR2 SQIVND (reference sequence). The CDR3 spells CASSIGRLNQPQHF. The CDR3 DNA reads as TGTGCCAGTAGTATAGGCCGACTCAATCAGCCCCAGCATTTT.

The CDR3 sequence is CASGFGTGGLDKNIQYF. The CDR3, as DNA: TGTGCTAGTGGTTTCGGGACAGGGGGTTTGGACAAAAACATTCAGTACTTC. The genes are TRBV12-5 and TRBJ2-4, with TRBD1 matching over 11 bases. V dropped 3 bases and J dropped 3; count of bases not matched to a gene: 7. The length of the CDR3 is 17 residues. Germline values: CDR1 LGHNT, CDR2 FRNRAP.